This is a list of T cell receptor beta chains from one sample in a study of blood T cell repertoires in COVID-19. The protocol was immunoSEQ multiplex PCR, while the TCRdb copy is restricted to in-frame clones and leaves out a portion. The data hold tens of thousands of clones, with around 90% observed a single time. The sample taken for sequencing was peripheral blood. The receptors derive from a woman in her fifties or sixties with acute or convalescent COVID-19. Both conserved end residues are trimmed from each CDR3.

12	TRBJ1-2	TRBV5-6	ASSWADRVHGYT
16	TRBJ1-3	TRBV13	ASSLKQGGTYSGNTIY
13	TRBJ1-6	TRBV5-6	ASSFPGVSDSPLH
12	TRBJ2-7	TRBV4-3	ASSPEGGQNEQY
13	TRBJ2-2	TRBV27	ASSLQAGVTGELF
11	TRBJ1-1	TRBV18	ASSPKVRGEAF
12	TRBJ1-1	TRBV7-3	ASSLSGQGARAF
16	TRBJ1-6	TRBV28	ASCGGVTGGASNSPLH
16	TRBJ1-3	TRBV27	ASSLLGGGTGSGNTIY
11	TRBJ2-1	TRBV12-3/TRBV12-4	ASSPGSSAKQF
12	TRBJ1-1	TRBV7-9	ASSSGGANTEAF
12	TRBJ1-1	TRBV2	ASSENRMNTEAF
13	TRBJ1-6	TRBV19	ASSAGTGGFSPLH
15	TRBJ2-5	TRBV5-4	ASGSGTGYAGQETQY
11	TRBJ1-1	TRBV10-2	ASSWGQNTEAF
11	TRBJ2-1	TRBV23-1	AREREGTNEQF
14	TRBJ1-1	TRBV5-1	ASSLGDNNPGTEAF
11	TRBJ1-2	TRBV6-1	ASSESSDYGYT
15	TRBJ1-3	TRBV3-1/TRBV3-2	ASSQVGQLLSGNTIY
13	TRBJ2-3	TRBV28	ASLTGGAGTDTQY
11	TRBJ2-2	TRBV10-3	AIRGANTGELF
11	TRBJ1-1	TRBV11-2	ASSLGGEDEAF
10	TRBJ1-1	TRBV6-6	ASSYWGGEAF
11	TRBJ1-2	TRBV6-4	ASRATGNGGYT
11	TRBJ1-5	TRBV7-9	ASSRDSYQPQH
13	TRBJ1-5	TRBV9	ASSVTGAKNQPQH
12	TRBJ2-7	TRBV3-1/TRBV3-2	ASSQGPDGGEQY
15	TRBJ2-7	TRBV7-3	ASSSSIRLAGEHEQY